The clone carrying this T cell receptor (beta chain) was seen at least ten times. As yet, its antigen is unknown. The source of the sample is a study of neurological immune-mediated disorders. Study-wide findings and caveats: Whereas HTLV-1-associated myelopathy showed the most TCR clonal expansion, multiple sclerosis showed the least, with levels below those of healthy controls.

Per the germline V gene, CDR1 is SGHKS and CDR2 is YYEKEE (reference sequence). Trimming shortened V by 0 bases and J by 2 bases, and 8 bases separated the two germline ends. This CDR3 is built from 14 residues. Unsorted libraries came from 2 million PBMCs stored at -80 °C. From the 5' RACE reads, TCRdb called clonotypes with MiXCR, one entry per CDR3 protein. The sample lists about 50,000 distinct CDR3 sequences, roughly 4.3% occurring once. This TCR was sampled from a man aged 50-60 years with multiple sclerosis. Sequencing was done on a sample of PBMCs. The chain employs TRBV5-5 and TRBJ1-2; D is unclear. The CDR3 nucleotides are TGTGCCAGCAGCTTGGGGCCGAGAAACTATGGCTACACCTTC. Its translation is CASSLGPRNYGYTF.